Presented here are 15 T cell receptor beta chains from one specimen sequenced in a study of T cell responses to AZD1222 COVID-19 vaccine. Some clones are missing from TCRdb's copy, which holds only in-frame ones; the method was immunoSEQ multiplex PCR. The sample lists about 140,000 clones; 85% to 90% were seen once. The sample in question was peripheral blood, obtained 28 days after the second AZD1222 dose. These receptor sequences come from an adult who received the AZD1222 COVID-19 vaccine.

This clone was seen only once. The chain couples TRBV24-1 to TRBJ2-7; 9 bases are shared with TRBD1. V dropped 4 bases and J dropped 5; count of bases not matched to a gene: 8. Looked up from germline, CDR1 is KGHDR and CDR2 is SFDVKD. This CDR3 is built from 15 residues. CDR3 bases: TGTGCCACCAGTGACCACGGGACAGGGCTCAACGAGCAGTACTTC. Its translation is CATSDHGTGLNEQYF.

This rearrangement joins TRBV5-4 to TRBJ2-7; TRBD2 might be the D (6 bases). Trimming took off 4 bases at V and 3 bases at J, with 17 bases between the two ends. There are 15 residues in the CDR3. CDR1 and CDR2 (germline): SGHNT, YYREEE (reference sequence). The CDR3 reads CASSGYPETSYEQYF. The CDR3 nucleotides are TGTGCCAGCAGCGGATACCCCGAGACTAGCTACGAGCAGTACTTC. The full variable domain, with the rest looked up from reference TRBV5-4 and TRBJ2-7, is ETGVTQSPTHLIKTRGQQVTLRCSSQSGHNTVSWYQQALGQGPQFIFQYYREEENGRGNFPPRFSGLQFPNYSSELNVNALELDDSALYLCASSGYPETSYEQYFGPGTRLTVT.

The V and J genes are TRBV5-1 and TRBJ2-7; 7 bases map to TRBD1. The CDR3 totals 14 residues. The V gene's germline CDR1 is SGHRS and CDR2 YFSETQ. The J segment lost 0 bases and the V segment lost 3 bases, leaving 3 bases of the junction unmatched. The CDR3 region has the DNA TGCGCCAGCAGCTGGGCAGGGGGCTCCTACGAGCAGTACTTC. Protein: CASSWAGGSYEQYF.

The CDR3 nucleotides are TGTGCCAGCAGCCCCACTCGTTATGGCTACACCTTC. It specifies CASSPTRYGYTF. The chain couples TRBV28 to TRBJ1-2; no reliable D call. V shed 6 bases and J shed 5 bases, with 10 bases lying between them. Looked up from germline, CDR1 is MDHEN and CDR2 is SYDVKM. This CDR3 spans 12 amino acids.

This chain links TRBV28 with TRBJ1-2; D is uncertain. This CDR3 has 15 amino acids. The V gene's germline CDR1 is MDHEN and CDR2 SYDVKM. Trimming pared 5 bases from V and 4 bases from J, leaving 17 bases between. CDR3 nucleotide sequence: TGTGCCAGCAGTCCAATTGCTCTTGTTCTCTATGGCTACACCTTC. Encoded protein: CASSPIALVLYGYTF.

The rearrangement uses TRBV30 and TRBJ2-1; TRBD2 agrees at 12 bases. Trimming cost V 2 bases and J 5 bases; bases outside gene matches: 4. CDR1 and CDR2 (germline): GTSNPN, SVGIG (reference sequence). The CDR3 is 15 residues long. The CDR3 sequence is CAWSPTSGRNNEQFF. The CDR3 DNA reads TGTGCCTGGAGTCCCACTAGCGGGAGGAACAATGAGCAGTTCTTC.

The chain joins TRBV19 to TRBJ2-3; D may be TRBD1 or TRBD2 (5 bases each). The V gene lost 5 bases and the J gene lost 3 bases, with 12 bases spanning the gap. This CDR3 has 14 amino acids. Germline-derived CDR1 and CDR2 are LNHDA and SQIVND (reference sequence). This CDR3 reads CASSPTWGTDTQYF. Here the CDR3 DNA reads TGTGCCAGTAGTCCGACCTGGGGGACAGATACGCAGTATTTT.

This clone was seen only once. The rearrangement links TRBV27 to TRBJ1-6; 7 bases are shared with TRBD1. Germline lookup yields CDR1 MNHEY and CDR2 SMNVEV (reference sequence). This CDR3 is 16 amino acids long. V shed 8 bases and J 5 bases; nucleotides not matched to a gene: 12. CDR3 coding DNA: TGTGCCAGCCGCAGGGGGGGCTTGTGGGATAATTCACCCCTCCACTTT. Encoded protein: CASRRGGLWDNSPLHF.

The V call is TRBV5-8, the J call TRBJ1-1; TRBD1 matches 10 bases. The germline CDR1 and CDR2 sequences are SGHTS and YDEGEE. The CDR3 sequence is 16 residues long. V shed 2 bases and J 5 bases; nucleotides not matched to a gene: 9. The CDR3 coding sequence is TGTGCCAGCAGCTTTGGGAGACAGGGGGCACGTACTGAAGCTTTCTTT. This translates into CASSFGRQGARTEAFF.

V usage is TRBV7-9 and J usage is TRBJ2-3; the D is unclear. CDR3 length equals 14 residues. CDR1 is SEHNR, CDR2 FQNEAQ, per germline (reference sequence). Trimming left V 5 bases short and J 4 bases short, with 13 bases between. CDR3 sequence: CASSPGFGPDTQYF. In DNA form, the CDR3 reads TGTGCCAGCAGCCCTGGTTTCGGGCCAGATACGCAGTATTTT.

The chain uses TRBV27 and TRBJ2-1; possible D gene TRBD1, 5 bases. The CDR3 runs 15 residues. The germline V gene encodes CDR1 MNHEY and CDR2 SMNVEV (reference sequence). Deletions cut 6 bases from V and 2 bases from J, with 14 bases between. CDR3 sequence: CASRIMTAAYNEQFF. Written as DNA, the CDR3 is TGTGCCAGCAGGATCATGACAGCAGCCTACAATGAGCAGTTCTTC.

V usage is TRBV3-1 (or the pseudogene TRBV3-2) and J usage is TRBJ1-4; 8 bases are shared with TRBD1. Germline V gene sequence: CDR1 LGHDT, CDR2 YNNKEL (reference sequence). The CDR3 has 14 residues. V shed 6 bases, J shed 7 bases, and the junction held 7 bases outside the gene matches. CDR3 in DNA: TGTGCCAGCAGTCCCGGGACAGGCGGTGAAAAACTGTTTTTT. Translating gives CASSPGTGGEKLFF.

CDR3 coding DNA: TGTGCCAGCAGCCCCCTCAGCGGAGCCTCCCGAGCCTACGAGCAGTACTTC. Its translation: CASSPLSGASRAYEQYF. J is TRBJ2-7 and V is TRBV7-2; tentative D call: TRBD2 (5 bases). This CDR3 has 17 amino acids. V dropped 5 bases and J dropped 2 bases, with 22 bases sitting between them. Germline V gene data show CDR1 as SGHTA and CDR2 as FQGNSA.

The rearrangement joins TRBV4-1 to TRBJ2-7; D is ambiguous. The germline V gene has CDR1 MGHRA and CDR2 YSYEKL. Trimming stripped 4 bases from V and 3 bases from J, with 10 bases between. The CDR3 consists of 13 residues. The CDR3 loop is CASSRSAYYEQYF. The CDR3 region has the DNA TGCGCCAGCAGCCGTTCGGCCTACTACGAGCAGTACTTC.

The chain is built from TRBV5-4 and TRBJ1-3; a possible D gene is TRBD1 (6 bases). Germline V gene lookup returns CDR1 SGHNT and CDR2 YYREEE (reference sequence). V lost 7 bases, J lost 2 bases, and 16 bases lay in between. The CDR3 consists of 15 residues. CDR3 sequence reads: CASRAGVAAGNTIYF. The CDR3 coding sequence is TGTGCCAGCCGGGCAGGGGTAGCAGCTGGAAACACCATATATTTT.